These T cell receptor beta chains were read from a single sample in a study of cytomegalovirus exposure and HLA in healthy donors. TCRdb keeps only in-frame clones here, not all; method: immunoSEQ multiplex PCR. In the table there are some 200,000 clones, roughly 80% of which are singletons. Sequencing used PBMCs. These TCRs come from a middle-aged man in good health and CMV-seropositive. Both conserved end residues are part of each CDR3. D genes are given only for firm matches.

>TRBV21-1|TRBJ2-7|NA
CASSKEGGGEQYF
>TRBV7-9|TRBJ2-4|NA
CASSLALFPGDQYF
>TRBV19|TRBJ1-4|TRBD1
CASSPGDRSTNEKLFF
>TRBV7-9|TRBJ1-5|NA
CASSRQYSNQPQHF
>TRBV9|TRBJ1-1|NA
CASSVKGGTEAFF
>TRBV9|TRBJ2-3|TRBD2
CASSVVEGAGGTDTQYF
>TRBV7-3|TRBJ2-6|NA
CASSPTSTGANVLTF
>TRBV4-3|TRBJ2-1|TRBD2
CASSQGGGGAYNEQFF
>TRBV5-4|TRBJ2-2|NA
CASSLPQGGTGELFF
>TRBV7-2|TRBJ2-7|NA
CASSLRGFGYEQYF
>TRBV18|TRBJ2-4|NA
CASSPLGAGQQKNIQYF
>TRBV7-3|TRBJ2-2|TRBD1
CASSFLGSGQGSTGELFF
>TRBV7-3|TRBJ2-2|TRBD2
CASSWGGQTGELFF
>TRBV29-1|TRBJ2-3|TRBD2
CSVSLARLAGDFGLTQYF
>TRBV14|TRBJ1-1|NA
CASSQVTRGTEAFF
>TRBV2|TRBJ2-4|TRBD2
CASSEAGGFFIQYF
>TRBV6-1|TRBJ1-5|TRBD1
CASNLGQVLNQPQHF
>TRBV19|TRBJ2-7|NA
CASSMPGSSYEQYF
>TRBV9|TRBJ2-7|NA
CASSLRGEGYEQYF
>TRBV10-2|TRBJ1-4|NA
CASSESRVDNEKLFF
>TRBV7-9|TRBJ2-1|NA
CASSLAPQTAHNEQFF
>TRBV5-4|TRBJ1-6|TRBD1
CASSLGQGNSPLHF
>TRBV19|TRBJ1-5|NA
CASRGGRASNQPQHF
>TRBV4-3|TRBJ2-5|TRBD1
CASSQGLGGGDETQYF
>TRBV19|TRBJ1-2|NA
CASSIIGQLNYGYTF
>TRBV19|TRBJ2-3|NA
CASQYRPGEDTQYF
>TRBV28|TRBJ2-7|TRBD1
CASTDRGSGQYF
>TRBV20-1|TRBJ2-7|TRBD1
CSVRGTYEQYF
>TRBV4-1|TRBJ1-6|NA
CASSQVSGGSYNSPLHF
>TRBV11-2|TRBJ1-6|NA
CASSLGPVSPLHF
>TRBV15|TRBJ2-7|NA
CATSREGGSSYEQYF
>TRBV7-2|TRBJ2-3|TRBD2
CASRPSGGTDTQYF
>TRBV5-1|TRBJ2-7|TRBD1
CASSLRSGQASDEQYF
>TRBV5-4|TRBJ2-5|NA
CASSLRSGVQETQYF
>TRBV6-1|TRBJ1-1|TRBD1
CASRTGQTSGTEAFF
>TRBV7-2|TRBJ1-2|NA
CASSLKGVGYGYTF
>TRBV29-1|TRBJ1-2|NA
CSVGSGNYGYTF
>TRBV28|TRBJ1-2|TRBD1
CASGTGGDNYGYTF
>TRBV25-1|TRBJ1-1|NA
CASSGHWTADTEAFF
>TRBV5-3|TRBJ2-6|TRBD1
CARSPRQGTGSSGANVLTF
>TRBV13|TRBJ2-7|TRBD1
CASSAGQGYEQYF
>TRBV14|TRBJ1-5|NA
CASSLEGFNQPQHF
>TRBV4-3|TRBJ1-1|NA
CASSPGRGDEGTEAFF
>TRBV19|TRBJ1-1|NA
CASSIGGRFTEAFF